This T cell receptor beta chain was recovered during a study of cytomegalovirus exposure and HLA in healthy donors. Study outcomes and limitations: With DRB1 most and HLA-C fewest, TCR association rates differed between HLA loci in a later analysis. Indistinguishability led to the exclusion of some V segments, TRBV6-2 and TRBV6-3 included. Using a false discovery rate of 0.05, a later analysis showed that roughly 16,000 TCR beta sequences were associated with HLA alleles.

PCR amplification relied on 60 Vbeta primers (plus 13 Jbeta primers). The assay was immunoSEQ multiplex PCR, and TCRdb's table has in-frame clones only and misses some. The repertoire holds over 100,000 clones, about 80% seen once, with roughly 8% in the top ten. There are 13 residues in the CDR3. Germline CDR1 is SNHLY and CDR2 is FYNNEI. Trimming shortened V by 3 bases and J by 5 bases, and 10 bases separated the two germline ends. On this clone itself: Its antigen is as yet unknown.

The chain is built from TRBV2 and TRBJ1-1; D gene uncertain. The sequencing input was PBMCs. The receptor was isolated from a woman between 50 and 59 years old in good health and CMV-seropositive. This CDR3 reads CASSERGGTEAFF. The CDR3 coding sequence is TGTGCCAGCAGTGAGCGAGGAGGAACTGAAGCTTTCTTT.